The 18 T cell receptor beta chains below come from one sample, sequenced in a study of blood T cell repertoires in COVID-19 (TCRdb year 2020). The library was produced with the immunoSEQ multiplex PCR assay. The table comes from immuneACCESS by way of TCRdb, which keeps in-frame sequences with V and J called. Part of the clones is missing from these tables; in studies checked, under half for an unresolved V gene and the rest for unknown reasons. Within this sample are about 200,000 clones, with approximately 83% of them counted one time only. 9.5% to 12% of the sample lies in the top ten. Specimen: peripheral blood. These receptors were obtained from a human donor with active or convalescent COVID-19. The donor label of this sample is uncertain.

The chain employs TRBV27 and TRBJ2-1; D might be TRBD2 (6 bases). The CDR3 contains 14 residues. From germline, CDR1 is MNHEY and CDR2 SMNVEV (reference sequence). Trimming stripped 2 bases from V and 15 bases from J, with 20 bases between. CDR3 DNA: TGTGCCAGCAGTTTAGGACTAACCCACAGGACTCCGTTCTTC. This encodes CASSLGLTHRTPFF.

The chain employs TRBV30 and TRBJ1-3, with D unresolved. The CDR3 is 13 amino acids. The germline V gene has CDR1 GTSNPN and CDR2 SVGIG (reference sequence). The V gene lost 6 bases and the J gene lost 0 bases, with 9 bases spanning the gap. CDR3: CACPSGSGNTIYF. The CDR3 DNA reads TGTGCCTGTCCCTCGGGCTCTGGAAACACCATATATTTT. The full variable domain, in which reference TRBV30 and TRBJ1-3 provide the parts outside the CDR3, is SQTIHQWPATLVQPVGSPLSLECTVEGTSNPNLYWYRQAAGRGLQLLFYSVGIGQISSEVPQNLSASRPQDRQFILSSKKLLLSDSGFYLCACPSGSGNTIYFGEGSWLTVV.

The chain links TRBV6-5 to TRBJ2-1; 9 bases are shared with TRBD1. The CDR3 is made up of 15 amino acids. CDR1 and CDR2 (germline): MNHEY, SVGAGI. The V gene end was trimmed by 5 bases and the J gene end by 8 bases; junction bases not matched to a gene: 10. The CDR3 DNA sequence: TGTGCCAGCAGTATCCGGGACAGGGTTGGCGATGAGCAGTTCTTC. Translated: CASSIRDRVGDEQFF.

This clone was recorded once. This sequence joins TRBV7-2 and TRBJ2-1; 9 nucleotides align to TRBD2. Trimming at V came to 6 bases and at J to 0 bases, leaving 6 bases not matched to a gene. The CDR3 totals 16 residues. Germline V gene data show CDR1 as SGHTA and CDR2 as FQGNSA. In DNA, the CDR3 is TGTGCCAGCAGTTCGACTAGCGGATTCTCCTACAATGAGCAGTTCTTC. Translation: CASSSTSGFSYNEQFF.

This chain links TRBV12-3 or TRBV12-4 with TRBJ1-6; the D is unclear. The CDR3 is made up of 12 amino acids. Trimming took 3 bases from V and 9 from J, leaving 6 bases between them. In DNA, the CDR3 is TGTGCCAGCAGTTTTGTCCGTTCACCCCTCCACTTT. Translating it yields CASSFVRSPLHF.

The chain combines TRBV4-1 with TRBJ1-3; D gene ambiguous. CDR1 and CDR2 from the germline V gene are MGHRA and YSYEKL. V lost 0 bases to trimming and J lost 0 bases, with 12 bases between them. The CDR3 has 17 residues. The CDR3 nucleotides read TGCGCCAGCAGCCAAGAATCAGGCGGACTCTCTGGAAACACCATATATTTT. Protein: CASSQESGGLSGNTIYF.

The gene calls are TRBV18 and TRBJ2-1; D perhaps matches TRBD1 (6 bases). This CDR3 has 18 residues. CDR1 is KGHSH and CDR2 is LQKENI in the germline V gene. Trimming removed 4 bases from V and 2 bases from J, with 21 bases in between. As DNA, the CDR3 is TGTGCCAGCTCACTCCCGGGACACCGAAGGGGTACCTACAATGAGCAGTTCTTC. This encodes CASSLPGHRRGTYNEQFF. The entire variable domain, with the rest obtained from reference TRBV18 and TRBJ2-1, is as follows: NAGVMQNPRHLVRRRGQEARLRCSPMKGHSHVYWYRQLPEEGLKFMVYLQKENIIDESGMPKERFSAEFPKEGPSILRIQQVVRGDSAAYFCASSLPGHRRGTYNEQFFGPGTRLTVL.

This chain connects TRBV15 to TRBJ1-1; D may be TRBD1 (6 bases). The CDR3 contains 13 residues. The V and J ends lost 0 bases and 5 bases respectively, with 7 bases between them. The V gene's germline CDR1 is LNHNV and CDR2 YYDKDF (reference sequence). The CDR3 region has the DNA TGTGCCACCAGCAGAGACAGGGGAACTGAAGCTTTCTTT. Protein: CATSRDRGTEAFF.

This clone was found a few times. The rearrangement joins TRBV6-6 to TRBJ2-7; D ambiguous. Per germline, CDR1 MNHNY and CDR2 SVGAGI (reference sequence). The CDR3 spans 11 residues. The germline V and J ends were trimmed by 4 bases and 3 bases, with 4 bases remaining between them. The CDR3 DNA reads TGTGCCAGCAGTTGGCTCTACGAGCAGTACTTC. Residues: CASSWLYEQYF.

The V call is TRBV20-1, the J call TRBJ2-4; D is unclear. CDR1 is DFQATT and CDR2 is SNEGSKA in the germline V gene (reference sequence). V was cut by 3 bases and J by 5 bases, with 8 bases left in between. The CDR3 sequence is 12 residues long. CDR3 region: CSASRRENIQYF. The CDR3 DNA reads TGCAGTGCTAGTCGCCGGGAAAACATTCAGTACTTC.

The chain carries TRBV5-1 and TRBJ2-1, with TRBD2 identical over 10 bases. CDR1 and CDR2 (germline): SGHRS, YFSETQ. V lost 0 bases and J lost 5; bases outside the gene matches: 8. This CDR3 contains 17 residues. For the CDR3, the DNA is TGCGCCAGCAGCTTGGCCGTAACTAGCGGGAACCACAATGAGCAGTTCTTC. It specifies CASSLAVTSGNHNEQFF.

V is TRBV30 and J is TRBJ2-1, with 9 bases aligning to TRBD2. This CDR3 region has 17 residues. Losses at the gene ends were 0 bases for V and 6 bases for J; bases not matched to a gene: 12. Germline CDR1 GTSNPN, CDR2 SVGIG (reference sequence). The CDR3 here is CAWSVGVASGAVNEQFF. The CDR3 region has the DNA TGTGCCTGGAGTGTAGGCGTGGCTAGCGGGGCGGTCAATGAGCAGTTCTTC.

The CDR3 loop is CASSYSSGGAEQYF. The CDR3 DNA sequence: TGTGCCAGCAGTTACTCTAGCGGGGGGGCCGAGCAGTACTTC. The V and J genes are TRBV6-6 and TRBJ2-7, with 11 bases fitting TRBD2. CDR3 length: 14 amino acids. Unmatched junction bases numbered 1, after V lost 0 bases and J lost 6 bases. The germline CDR1 and CDR2 sequences are MNHNY and SVGAGI (reference sequence).

This clone was picked up one time. DNA of the CDR3: TGTGCCAGCAGCTTAGGTTCCGGGGTCTTCCCTGGAAACACCATATATTTT. It encodes CASSLGSGVFPGNTIYF. J is TRBJ1-3 and V is TRBV11-3; no firm D call. Germline V gene lookup returns CDR1 SGHNT and CDR2 YENEEA. CDR3 length: 17 amino acids. V was clipped by 1 base and J by 2 bases, with 15 bases between them.

With regard to this clone: The sample carries other DNA sequences with the same CDR3. This chain uses TRBV24-1 with TRBJ1-5; D is unresolved. V was pared by 3 bases and J by 4 bases, with 3 bases between. In germline, CDR1 is KGHDR, CDR2 SFDVKD. CDR3 length: 12 residues. The CDR3 loop is CATSDPNQPQHF. CDR3 nucleotide sequence: TGTGCCACCAGTGATCCTAATCAGCCCCAGCATTTT.

The chain uses TRBV19 and TRBJ1-5; tentative D call: TRBD1 (6 bases). The CDR3 is 15 amino acids. Deletions cut 0 bases from V and 5 bases from J, with 11 bases between. Per the germline V gene, CDR1 is LNHDA and CDR2 is SQIVND (reference sequence). CDR3 sequence: CASSIDGDNYQPQHF. The CDR3 bases are TGTGCCAGTAGTATAGACGGGGACAACTATCAGCCCCAGCATTTT.

The chain carries TRBV3-1 (or the pseudogene TRBV3-2) and TRBJ1-1; D might be TRBD1 (5 bases). CDR3 length: 13 residues. Between the trimmed V and J ends, which lost 8 bases and 2 bases, there was a span of 12 bases. Germline-derived CDR1 and CDR2 are LGHDT and YNNKEL (reference sequence). The CDR3 sequence is CASSTRVNTEAFF. The CDR3, as DNA: TGTGCCAGCTCAACCAGGGTTAACACTGAAGCTTTCTTT.

The chain couples TRBV5-1 to TRBJ2-2; 7 bases map to TRBD1. The J segment lost 5 bases and the V segment lost 1 base, leaving 8 bases of the junction unmatched. Germline-derived CDR1 and CDR2 are SGHRS and YFSETQ. The CDR3 has 16 amino acids. The CDR3 bases are TGCGCCAGCAGCTTGTCGGACAGGATAAGGACCGGGGAGCTGTTTTTT. It encodes CASSLSDRIRTGELFF.